This TCR beta chain was captured in a study of T-cell reconstitution after alpha-beta-depleted transplantation in children. Germline-derived CDR1 and CDR2 are MDHEN and SYDVKM. Trimming removed 5 bases at V and 4 bases at J, with 9 bases between. The CDR3 covers 12 residues. Preparing the TCRbeta library involved the use of unique molecular identifiers. Via MiXCR, TCRdb re-called the PCR reads, giving one row per CDR3 protein. The table lists about 400,000 distinct CDR3 sequences, roughly 20% of them singletons, with approximately 3.9% in the top ten. The chain recombines TRBV28 with TRBJ2-7, with D possibly TRBD2 on 5 matching bases. This specimen was PBMCs from the stem cell graft donor, taken from the stem cell graft. This receptor was obtained from a human donor who donated a stem cell graft to a child with acute myeloid leukemia. The CDR3 DNA reads as TGTGCCAGCAGTCAGACTATTTACGAGCAGTACTTC. Protein: CASSQTIYEQYF. Full variable domain (missing parts from reference TRBV28 and TRBJ2-7): DVKVTQSSRYLVKRTGEKVFLECVQDMDHENMFWYRQDPGLGLRLIYFSYDVKMKEKGDIPEGYSVSREKKERFSLILESASTNQTSMYLCASSQTIYEQYFGPGTRLTVT.